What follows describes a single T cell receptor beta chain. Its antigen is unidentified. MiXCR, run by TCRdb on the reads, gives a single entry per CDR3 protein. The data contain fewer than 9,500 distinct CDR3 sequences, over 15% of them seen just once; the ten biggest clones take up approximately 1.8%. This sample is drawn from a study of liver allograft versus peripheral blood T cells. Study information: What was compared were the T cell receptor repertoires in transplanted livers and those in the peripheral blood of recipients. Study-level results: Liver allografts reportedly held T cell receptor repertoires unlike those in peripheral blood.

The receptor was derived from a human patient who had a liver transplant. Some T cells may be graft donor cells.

CDR3 residues: CASSLGAAEAAPLHF. In DNA form, the CDR3 reads TGTGCCAGCAGCTTAGGTGCTGCGGAAGCGGCACCCCTCCACTTT. This chain links TRBV7-2 with TRBJ1-6; D is ambiguous. Trimming took 1 base from V and 11 from J, leaving 15 bases between them. The CDR3 totals 15 residues. Germline V gene data show CDR1 as SGHTA and CDR2 as FQGNSA.